These T cell receptor beta chains were read from a single sample in a study of regulatory T cells in long-lasting Graves disease. Each CDR3 protein is one row after TCRdb ran MiXCR on the multiplex PCR reads. The sample contains a few hundred thousand distinct CDR3 sequences, roughly 18% of which appear only once. This sample was also put to use in a study of T cells in Graves' hyperthyroidism and ophthalmopathy.

Sequenced here: peripheral blood mononuclear cells (PBMCs), sampled at new diagnosis, from a patient treated with antithyroid drugs. The receptors shown here come from a woman in her 30s with Graves disease. Each CDR3 is given with its conserved first and last residue. A D gene is named only where the DNA matches it firmly. The size entry is marked missing in some rows and otherwise reads once, few, many or a size class.

>TRBV10-1|13|NA|few|TRBJ1-1
TGCGCCAGCAGTGACTCTATCGGCACTGAAGCTTTCTTT
CASSDSIGTEAFF
>TRBV19|15|NA|many|TRBJ1-2
TGTGCCAGTAGTATAGATTTAATAGGTCGCGGTGGCTACACCTTC
CASSIDLIGRGGYTF
>TRBV7-2|16|TRBD2|medium-sized|TRBJ2-1
TGTGCCAGCAGCTTTGGAGCGGGGAGCTCCTACAATGAGCAGTTCTTC
CASSFGAGSSYNEQFF
>TRBV7-6|14|NA|few|TRBJ1-4
TGTGCCAGCAGCCCCCGGGATCTGCAGGAAAAACTGTTTTTT
CASSPRDLQEKLFF
>TRBV19|14|TRBD1|few|TRBJ2-2
TGTGCCAGTAGTATCGACAGGGTTGGCGGGGAGCTGTTTTTT
CASSIDRVGGELFF
>TRBV4-1|16|TRBD2|many|TRBJ2-7
TGCGCCAGCAGCCAAGGACGAGCGGGGGCCAACTACGAGCAGTACTTC
CASSQGRAGANYEQYF
>TRBV7-3|16|NA|many|TRBJ1-5
TGTGCCAGCACTCTTACGGCCCTGGTTAGCAATCAGCCCCAGCATTTT
CASTLTALVSNQPQHF
>TRBV20-1|12|NA|NA|TRBJ2-5
TGCAGTGCTAGCGGGGAGGTAGAGACCCAGTACTTC
CSASGEVETQYF
>TRBV24-1|14|NA|many|TRBJ2-3
TGTGCCACCAGTGACCCCAGGGGCACAGATACGCAGTATTTT
CATSDPRGTDTQYF
>TRBV11-2|12|NA|once|TRBJ1-5
TGTGCCAGCCCCACAGGGAATCAGCCCCAGCATTTT
CASPTGNQPQHF
>TRBV7-3|15|NA|many|TRBJ2-5
TGTGCCAGCAGCAAAGGACCCCTAGGCCAAGAGACCCAGTACTTC
CASSKGPLGQETQYF
>TRBV7-2|14|TRBD1|many|TRBJ2-5
TGTGCCAGCAGCTCTACAGGGGTAGCAAGGACCCAGTACTTC
CASSSTGVARTQYF
>TRBV5-1|13|NA|many|TRBJ2-4
TGCGCCAGAAAAGGAGTAGCCAAAAACATTCAGTACTTC
CARKGVAKNIQYF
>TRBV29-1|13|NA|many|TRBJ2-7
TGCAGCTGTTTTCTGGAGAGCTCCTACGAGCAGTACTTC
CSCFLESSYEQYF
>TRBV19|20|TRBD2|few|TRBJ2-1
TGTGCCAGTACTCCGCCCCGGACTAGCGGGGGACACCTTTTATACAATGAGCAGTTCTTC
CASTPPRTSGGHLLYNEQFF
>TRBV5-6|15|TRBD1|many|TRBJ2-1
TGTGCCAGCAGCTTTCCGGGACAGGGACGCGATGAGCAGTTCTTC
CASSFPGQGRDEQFF
>TRBV6-2/TRBV6-3|13|NA|NA|TRBJ1-6
TGTGCCAGCAGGTCCACAGGGAAATCACCCCTCCACTTT
CASRSTGKSPLHF
>TRBV20-1|16|TRBD1|many|TRBJ2-3
TGCAGTGCTAGAGATCTGAGGCAGGGGGACACAGATACGCAGTATTTT
CSARDLRQGDTDTQYF
>TRBV24-1|14|NA|once|TRBJ1-1
TGTGCCAGCAGTGAACTGCGATCGAACACTGAAGCTTTCTTT
CASSELRSNTEAFF
>TRBV20-1|13|NA|many|TRBJ1-5
TGCAGTGCTCTTAGGGGACTCAATCAGCCCCAGCATTTT
CSALRGLNQPQHF
>TRBV14|16|NA|many|TRBJ1-2
TGTGCCAGCAGCCTACCCGGGCCCACGTATTCCCGTGGCTACACCTTC
CASSLPGPTYSRGYTF
>TRBV27|14|NA|many|TRBJ1-2
TGTGCCAGCAGTTTAGGAGGGTTTCCCTATGGCTACACCTTC
CASSLGGFPYGYTF
>TRBV5-5|12|NA|many|TRBJ1-6
TGTGCCAGCAGCTTGTTAGGTTCACCCCTCCACTTT
CASSLLGSPLHF
>TRBV19|13|NA|many|TRBJ1-1
TGTGCCAGTACTAAGACGGCGAACACTGAAGCTTTCTTT
CASTKTANTEAFF
>TRBV5-1|13|NA|many|TRBJ1-6
TGCGCCAGCAGCTTGGGACCGAATTCACCCCTCCACTTT
CASSLGPNSPLHF
>TRBV4-2|13|NA|many|TRBJ1-6
TGTGCCAGCAGCCAAGAAAATGGATCACCCCTCCACTTT
CASSQENGSPLHF
>TRBV4-1|14|NA|NA|TRBJ1-6
TGCGCCAGCAGCCCAGGGTCGAAGGGTTCACCCCTCCACTTT
CASSPGSKGSPLHF
>TRBV5-1|15|NA|many|TRBJ1-1
TGTGCCAGCAGCCCGGTGACGGGGCCGGGCACTGAAGCTTTCTTT
CASSPVTGPGTEAFF
>TRBV5-4|15|TRBD2|few|TRBJ2-1
TGTGCCAGCAGCTGGAAGCGGGGGGCCCAAAATGAGCAGTTCTTC
CASSWKRGAQNEQFF
>TRBV5-1|14|NA|many|TRBJ1-1
TGTGCCAGCAGTTTAGACACCCGGAACACTGAAGCTTTCTTT
CASSLDTRNTEAFF
>TRBV29-1|13|TRBD1|many|TRBJ2-2
TGCAGCGCTCCGGGACAGGGAGTCGGGGAGCTGTTTTTT
CSAPGQGVGELFF
>TRBV10-3|15|NA|many|TRBJ2-1
TGTGCCATCAGTGAGTACACATACTCCTACAATGAGCAGTTCTTC
CAISEYTYSYNEQFF
>TRBV14|15|TRBD2|few|TRBJ2-5
TGTGCCAGCAGCCCCTGGGAAGCGGGAGGCGAGACCCAGTACTTC
CASSPWEAGGETQYF
>TRBV19|13|NA|few|TRBJ1-1
TGTGCCAGTAGTCCCGGCCTAAACTCTGAAGCTTTCTTT
CASSPGLNSEAFF
>TRBV18|13|NA|few|TRBJ1-4
TGTGCCAGCTCACTACAGGGAGGAGAAAAACTGTTTTTT
CASSLQGGEKLFF
>TRBV20-1|12|NA|many|TRBJ2-7
TGCAGTGCTCCGCTTAACGGCTACGAGCAGTACTTC
CSAPLNGYEQYF
>TRBV5-5|18|NA|many|TRBJ1-6
TGTGCCAGCAGCCTTAGCCGGGGCGAAAGCTCCTATAATTCACCCCTCCACTTT
CASSLSRGESSYNSPLHF
>TRBV11-2|13|NA|many|TRBJ1-1
TGTGCCAGCAGCTGGGGGGGGAACACTGAAGCTTTCTTT
CASSWGGNTEAFF
>TRBV11-2|15|NA|once|TRBJ2-6
TGTGCCAGCAGCTCCCCCCCGACTGGGGCCAACGTCCTGACTTTC
CASSSPPTGANVLTF
>TRBV6-1|16|NA|many|TRBJ2-3
TGTGCCAGCAGTGAATGGCATTCGGCAAACACAGATACGCAGTATTTT
CASSEWHSANTDTQYF
>TRBV20-1|14|TRBD2|NA|TRBJ2-1
TGCAGTGCTAGGAAGGGACTAGCGGTGAATGAGCAGTTCTTC
CSARKGLAVNEQFF
>TRBV20-1|14|NA|many|TRBJ2-3
TGCAGTGCTCTTAGGGGCGGGGCCACAGATACGCAGTATTTT
CSALRGGATDTQYF